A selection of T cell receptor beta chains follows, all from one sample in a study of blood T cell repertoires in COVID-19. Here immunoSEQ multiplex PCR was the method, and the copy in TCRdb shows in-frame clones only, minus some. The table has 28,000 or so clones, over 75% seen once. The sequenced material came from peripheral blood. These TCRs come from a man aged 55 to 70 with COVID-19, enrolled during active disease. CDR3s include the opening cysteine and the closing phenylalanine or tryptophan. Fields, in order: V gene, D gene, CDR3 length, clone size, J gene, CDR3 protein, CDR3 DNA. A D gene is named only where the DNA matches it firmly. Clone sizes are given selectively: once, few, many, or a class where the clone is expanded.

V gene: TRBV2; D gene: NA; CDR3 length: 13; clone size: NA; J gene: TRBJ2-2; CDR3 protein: CASSETSAGELFF; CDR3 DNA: TGTGCCAGCAGTGAGACTAGTGCCGGGGAGCTGTTTTTT
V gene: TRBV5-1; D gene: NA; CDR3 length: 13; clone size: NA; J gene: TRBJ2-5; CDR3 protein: CASSLSSGETQYF; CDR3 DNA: TGCGCCAGCAGCTTGTCTTCAGGGGAGACCCAGTACTTC
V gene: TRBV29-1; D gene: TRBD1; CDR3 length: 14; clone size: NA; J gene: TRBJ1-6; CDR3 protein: CSVKRDRGNSPLHF; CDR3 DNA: TGCAGCGTCAAGAGGGACAGGGGAAATTCACCCCTCCACTTT
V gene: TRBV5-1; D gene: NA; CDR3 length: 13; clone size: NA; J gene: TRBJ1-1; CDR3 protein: CASSLGRGAEAFF; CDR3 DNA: TGCGCCAGCAGCTTGGGACGGGGAGCTGAAGCTTTCTTT
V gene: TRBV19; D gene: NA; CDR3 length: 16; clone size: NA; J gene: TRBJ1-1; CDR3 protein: CASQGINWGINTEAFF; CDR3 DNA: TGTGCCAGCCAGGGCATCAACTGGGGCATCAACACTGAAGCTTTCTTT
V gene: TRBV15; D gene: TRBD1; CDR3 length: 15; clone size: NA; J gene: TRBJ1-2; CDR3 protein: CATSRDRTGSAGYTF; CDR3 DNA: TGTGCCACCAGCAGAGATCGGACAGGGTCGGCTGGCTACACCTTC
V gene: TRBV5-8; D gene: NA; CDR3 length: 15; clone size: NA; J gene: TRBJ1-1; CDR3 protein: CASGLKSQRSTEAFF; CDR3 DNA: TGTGCCAGCGGCTTGAAAAGTCAGCGCTCCACTGAAGCTTTCTTT
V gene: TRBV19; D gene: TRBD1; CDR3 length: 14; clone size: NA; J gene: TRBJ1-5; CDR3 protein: CASNTGGSNQPQHF; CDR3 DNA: TGTGCCAGTAACACAGGGGGAAGCAATCAGCCCCAGCATTTT
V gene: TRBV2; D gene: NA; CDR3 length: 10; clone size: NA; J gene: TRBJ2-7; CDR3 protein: CASRQGKQYF; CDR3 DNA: TGTGCCAGCAGACAGGGCAAGCAGTACTTC
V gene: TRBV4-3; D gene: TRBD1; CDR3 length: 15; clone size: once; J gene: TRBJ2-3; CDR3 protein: CASSLRDRVADTQYF; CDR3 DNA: TGCGCCAGCAGCCTGCGGGACAGGGTGGCAGATACGCAGTATTTT
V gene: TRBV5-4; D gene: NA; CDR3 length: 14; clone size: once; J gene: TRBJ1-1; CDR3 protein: CASSPGQSNTEAFF; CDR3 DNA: TGTGCCAGCAGCCCTGGACAGTCGAACACTGAAGCTTTCTTT
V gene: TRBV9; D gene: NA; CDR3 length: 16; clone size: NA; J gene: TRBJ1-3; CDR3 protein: CASSGPGWGSGNTIYF; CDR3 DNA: TGTGCCAGCAGCGGGCCAGGGTGGGGCTCTGGAAACACCATATATTTT
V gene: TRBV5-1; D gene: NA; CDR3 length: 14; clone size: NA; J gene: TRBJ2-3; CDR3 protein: CASSRYTGTDTQYF; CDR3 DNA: TGCGCCAGCAGCCGCTATACGGGCACAGATACGCAGTATTTT
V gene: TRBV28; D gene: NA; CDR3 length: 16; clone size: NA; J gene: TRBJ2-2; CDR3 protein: CASYVSSAKYTGELFF; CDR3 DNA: TGTGCCAGCTACGTTTCTAGCGCAAAGTACACCGGGGAGCTGTTTTTT
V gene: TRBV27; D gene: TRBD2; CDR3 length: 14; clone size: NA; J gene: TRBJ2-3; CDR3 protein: CASKNLAGGDTQYF; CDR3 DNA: TGTGCCAGCAAAAATCTAGCGGGAGGAGATACGCAGTATTTT
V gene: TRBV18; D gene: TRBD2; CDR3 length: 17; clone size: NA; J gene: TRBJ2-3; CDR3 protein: CASSPPRLAGVTDTQYF; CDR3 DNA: TGTGCCAGCTCACCACCGAGGCTAGCGGGAGTAACAGATACGCAGTATTTT
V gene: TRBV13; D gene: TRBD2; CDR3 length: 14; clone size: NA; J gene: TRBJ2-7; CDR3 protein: CASSSRTRAYEQYF; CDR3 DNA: TGTGCCAGCAGCTCGCGGACTAGAGCCTACGAGCAGTACTTC
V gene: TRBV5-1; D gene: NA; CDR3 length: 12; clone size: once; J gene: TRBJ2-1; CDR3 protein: CASSREGLEQFF; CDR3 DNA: TGCGCCAGCAGCCGGGAAGGGCTCGAGCAGTTCTTC
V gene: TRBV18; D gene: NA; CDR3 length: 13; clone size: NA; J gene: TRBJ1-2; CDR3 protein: CASSPQRQSGYTF; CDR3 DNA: TGTGCCAGCTCACCACAGAGACAGTCTGGCTACACCTTC
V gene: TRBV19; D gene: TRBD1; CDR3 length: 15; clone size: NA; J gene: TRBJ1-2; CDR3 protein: CASSIIQGADYGYTF; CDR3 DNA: TGTGCCAGTAGTATAATACAGGGGGCGGACTATGGCTACACCTTC
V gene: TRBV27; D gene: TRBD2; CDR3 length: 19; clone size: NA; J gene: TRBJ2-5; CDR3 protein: CASSLTGTSGTQVRGTQYF; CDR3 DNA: TGTGCCAGCAGTTTAACCGGGACTAGCGGCACCCAGGTTCGAGGGACCCAGTACTTC
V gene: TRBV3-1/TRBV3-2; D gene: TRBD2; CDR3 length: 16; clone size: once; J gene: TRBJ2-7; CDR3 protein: CASSGGGTSGPYEQYF; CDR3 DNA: TGTGCCAGCAGCGGGGGTGGGACTAGCGGGCCCTACGAGCAGTACTTC
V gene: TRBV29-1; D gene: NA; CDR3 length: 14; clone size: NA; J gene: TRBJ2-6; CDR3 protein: CSVDRGSGANVLTF; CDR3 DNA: TGCAGCGTTGATCGGGGCTCTGGGGCCAACGTCCTGACTTTC